Below are 17 T cell receptor beta chains sequenced from a single sample in a study of Ad26.COV2.S vaccination and SARS-CoV-2 variants. Treatment noted: 19 received Ad26.COV2.S at low or high dose, single or two shots; roughly five received placebo; per-sample allocation not given. The investigators took samples on day 63 after the first vaccine or placebo injection. The table came from immunoSEQ multiplex PCR; TCRdb's copy has only in-frame clones and leaves some out. The sample shows 250,000 or so clones, around nine tenths of them seen only once. Sample: peripheral blood, taken in a trial of Ad26.COV2.S vaccine versus placebo. These receptors were collected from a person between 18 and 65 years old who received the Ad26.COV2.S COVID-19 vaccine or a placebo.

This clone was seen just once. The V gene is TRBV5-5, the J gene TRBJ1-2; D gene ambiguous. Germline loops: CDR1 SGHKS, CDR2 YYEKEE (reference sequence). The CDR3 loop spans 11 amino acids. V gave up 4 bases and J gave up 11 bases, with 12 bases separating them. The CDR3 nucleotides are TGTGCCAGCAGCCTGGACGGATTGTACACCTTC. It encodes CASSLDGLYTF. The whole variable domain, filled in from reference TRBV5-5 and TRBJ1-2, reads DAGVTQSPTHLIKTRGQQVTLRCSPISGHKSVSWYQQVLGQGPQFIFQYYEKEERGRGNFPDRFSARQFPNYSSELNVNALLLGDSALYLCASSLDGLYTFGSGTRLTVV.

The chain uses TRBV7-3 and TRBJ2-3; D gene unclear. Germline lookup yields CDR1 SGHTA and CDR2 FQGTGA. Between the trimmed V and J ends, which lost 5 bases and 5 bases, there was a span of 11 bases. This CDR3 is built from 13 residues. CDR3 in amino acids: CASSPHQVDTQYF. CDR3 in DNA: TGTGCCAGCAGCCCTCATCAAGTAGATACGCAGTATTTT.

CDR3 DNA: TGTGCTAGTGGTTTGGTGGACAGGGGCGTTCTCCTAGCCAAAAACATTCAGTACTTC. This encodes CASGLVDRGVLLAKNIQYF. V is TRBV12-5 and J is TRBJ2-4, with TRBD1 identical over 9 bases. The trim removed 0 bases at V and 0 bases at J, leaving 9 bases unmatched. The CDR3 spans 19 residues. CDR1 and CDR2 from the germline V gene are LGHNT and FRNRAP.

The genes are TRBV2 and TRBJ1-4; D might be TRBD1 (5 bases). Per germline, CDR1 SNHLY and CDR2 FYNNEI. The V gene lost 6 bases and the J gene lost 3 bases, with 11 bases spanning the gap. The length of the CDR3 is 14 residues. The CDR3 spells CASSPGTANEKLFF. CDR3 bases: TGTGCCAGCAGCCCCGGGACGGCTAATGAAAAACTGTTTTTT.

This chain connects TRBV9 to TRBJ1-1, with no clear D. The CDR3 has 13 amino acids. The germline gives CDR1 SGDLS, CDR2 YYNGEE. The V end lost 1 base, the J end lost 1 base, and 5 bases lay between the germline ends. This CDR3 reads CASSVSPNTEAFF. For the CDR3, the DNA is TGTGCCAGCAGCGTATCCCCGAACACTGAAGCTTTCTTT.

The chain couples TRBV5-1 to TRBJ1-2, with unresolved D. Germline V gives CDR1 SGHRS, CDR2 YFSETQ. The CDR3 runs to 15 residues. V lost 0 bases and J 4 bases, leaving 13 bases between the germline ends. The CDR3 is CASSLAGQAAYGYTF. The CDR3 coding sequence is TGCGCCAGCAGCTTGGCCGGTCAGGCTGCCTATGGCTACACCTTC.

The gene calls are TRBV2 and TRBJ1-2; D is perhaps TRBD1 (6 bases). The V and J ends lost 2 bases and 8 bases respectively, with 15 bases between them. Germline V gives CDR1 SNHLY, CDR2 FYNNEI. This CDR3 is built from 14 residues. CDR3 DNA sequence: TGTGCCAGCAGTGAATTGGGGGGCGTATACGGCTACACCTTC. Its protein product is CASSELGGVYGYTF.

CDR3 DNA: TGTGCCAGCAGCTTAAACAGGAATAGATTTGCTAATTCACCCCTCCACTTT. Protein product: CASSLNRNRFANSPLHF. The chain recombines TRBV11-2 with TRBJ1-6; TRBD1 is a possible D gene (5 bases). Germline CDR1 is SGHAT and CDR2 is FQNNGV. V was pared by 2 bases and J by 6 bases, with 17 bases between. The CDR3 length is 17 residues. Full variable domain (remainder filled in from reference TRBV11-2 and TRBJ1-6): EAGVAQSPRYKIIEKRQSVAFWCNPISGHATLYWYQQILGQGPKLLIQFQNNGVVDDSQLPKDRFSAERLKGVDSTLKIQPAKLEDSAVYLCASSLNRNRFANSPLHFGNGTRLTVT.

The gene calls are TRBV19 and TRBJ2-1; 9 positions match TRBD1. Trimming took 2 bases from V and 5 from J; bases not matched to a gene: 7. The CDR3 covers 16 residues. Germline CDR1 is LNHDA and CDR2 is SQIVND (reference sequence). The CDR3 loop is CASSIPGQGSDNEQFF. The CDR3 bases are TGTGCCAGTAGTATACCGGGACAGGGTTCAGACAATGAGCAGTTCTTC. The whole variable domain, filled in from reference TRBV19 and TRBJ2-1, reads DGGITQSPKYLFRKEGQNVTLSCEQNLNHDAMYWYRQDPGQGLRLIYYSQIVNDFQKGDIAEGYSVSREKKESFPLTVTSAQKNPTAFYLCASSIPGQGSDNEQFFGPGTRLTVL.

This rearrangement joins TRBV5-1 to TRBJ1-4; TRBD1 might be the D (6 bases). The CDR3 spans 15 residues. V was cut by 4 bases and J by 5 bases, with 15 bases left in between. Per germline, CDR1 SGHRS and CDR2 YFSETQ. CDR3 sequence: CASSAARGGNEKLFF. In DNA, the CDR3 is TGCGCCAGCAGCGCAGCCAGGGGAGGGAATGAAAAACTGTTTTTT.

Here the CDR3 reads CAISNRGRGTEAFF. CDR3 nucleotide sequence: TGTGCCATCAGTAACAGGGGGCGAGGTACTGAAGCTTTCTTT. The V gene is TRBV10-3, the J gene TRBJ1-1; 9 positions agree with TRBD1. J gave up 5 bases and V 5 bases, and 6 bases lay outside the gene matches. The V gene's germline CDR1 is ENHRY and CDR2 SYGVKD. The CDR3 totals 14 residues.

The CDR3 sequence is CASSESPSQAYGYTF. The CDR3 bases are TGTGCCAGCAGTGAAAGTCCCTCCCAGGCCTATGGCTACACCTTC. V is TRBV6-1 and J is TRBJ1-2, with D hard to call. The CDR3 contains 15 residues. V dropped 2 bases and J dropped 4 bases, with 14 bases sitting between them. CDR1 MNHNS and CDR2 SASEGT come from the germline V gene.

The chain carries TRBV2 and TRBJ1-5; no reliable D call. The V and J ends lost 1 base and 2 bases respectively, with 9 bases between them. There are 15 residues in the CDR3. Germline V gene lookup returns CDR1 SNHLY and CDR2 FYNNEI. The CDR3 here is CASSEEGLGNQPQHF. The CDR3 nucleotides are TGTGCCAGCAGTGAAGAAGGGCTAGGCAATCAGCCCCAGCATTTT.

The J gene is TRBJ1-1, the V gene TRBV7-9; D is possibly TRBD1 (6 bases). With 2 bases removed from V and 3 bases from J, the gap between germline ends came to 13 bases. CDR1 and CDR2 from the germline V gene are SEHNR and FQNEAQ (reference sequence). This CDR3 has 15 amino acids. DNA of the CDR3: TGTGCCAGCAGCTTAAGTTCTAGGGGGGACACTGAAGCTTTCTTT. As protein: CASSLSSRGDTEAFF.

The rearrangement joins TRBV2 to TRBJ1-5; D not certain. The CDR3 loop spans 15 amino acids. Deletions cut 2 bases from V and 2 bases from J, with 10 bases between. Germline V CDR1 and CDR2: SNHLY, FYNNEI. CDR3 region: CASSERARGNQPQHF. The CDR3 nucleotides are TGTGCCAGCAGTGAACGGGCGAGGGGCAATCAGCCCCAGCATTTT.

V and J are TRBV15 and TRBJ2-7; tentative D call: TRBD2 (6 bases). From germline, CDR1 is LNHNV and CDR2 YYDKDF (reference sequence). V was shortened by 5 bases and J by 0 bases, with 11 bases between the two germline ends. This CDR3 spans 14 amino acids. The CDR3 DNA sequence: TGTGCCACCAGCCCCGTGGAGGGCTCCTACGAGCAGTACGTC. It specifies CATSPVEGSYEQYV.

The chain couples TRBV9 to TRBJ2-1; 12 bases are shared with TRBD2. The CDR3 consists of 18 residues. Germline V lookup: CDR1 SGDLS, CDR2 YYNGEE. The ends lost 0 bases at V and 1 base at J; junction bases unmatched: 5. The CDR3 DNA reads TGTGCCAGCAGCGTAGGGCTAGCGGGGGGGTCGTCCTACAATGAGCAGTTCTTC. Amino acids: CASSVGLAGGSSYNEQFF.